The 24 T cell receptor beta chains reported below all come from one sample, sequenced in a study of T cells in Graves' hyperthyroidism and ophthalmopathy. Researchers took RNA transcripts and amplified the TCR beta CDR3 regions from them. With the HTBI primer set, the TCR CDR3 went through a first round of RT-PCR. MiXCR, applied by TCRdb to the multiplex PCR reads, yields one record per CDR3 protein. The data show a few hundred thousand distinct CDR3 sequences, with about 15% seen just once and around 7.8% held by the top ten. Sequenced: blood. Receptors originate from a woman aged 30 to 39 with Graves' hyperthyroidism.

In this sample, this clonotype turned up a few times. The V and J genes are TRBV3-1 and TRBJ1-1, with D possibly TRBD1 on 5 matching bases. Trimming cost V 4 bases and J 0 bases, with 18 bases left between them. CDR3 length: 17 amino acids. CDR1 and CDR2 from the germline V gene are LGHDT and YNNKEL (reference sequence). The CDR3 here is CASSPRLVGQMNTEAFF. CDR3 in DNA: TGTGCCAGCAGCCCCCGGCTGGTAGGACAAATGAACACTGAAGCTTTCTTT.

This clonotype was picked up a small number of times. The chain combines TRBV6-1 with TRBJ2-4; D unclear. Trimming took off 3 bases at V and 8 bases at J, with 14 bases between the two ends. There are 14 residues in the CDR3. Germline-derived CDR1 and CDR2 are MNHNS and SASEGT. Here the CDR3 reads CASSDSWPLDIQYF. CDR3 coding DNA: TGTGCCAGCAGTGACTCCTGGCCCCTGGACATTCAGTACTTC.

This clonotype turned up a few times. J is TRBJ1-4 and V is TRBV6-2 or TRBV6-3, with D perhaps matching TRBD1 (5 bases). V gave up 6 bases and J gave up 3 bases, with 14 bases separating them. Germline loops: CDR1 MNHEY, CDR2 SVGEGT. The CDR3 has 15 amino acids. This CDR3 reads CASSNGGAANEKLFF. CDR3 sequence (DNA): TGTGCCAGCAGCAACGGGGGAGCGGCTAATGAAAAACTGTTTTTT.

The rearrangement links TRBV12-3 or TRBV12-4 to TRBJ1-4; D gene unclear. The V gene lost 1 base and the J gene lost 1 base, with 4 bases spanning the gap. The CDR3 runs 14 residues. This CDR3 is CASSLDLTNEKLFF. Here the CDR3 DNA reads TGTGCCAGCAGTTTAGACCTAACTAATGAAAAACTGTTTTTT.

This clonotype was picked up a small number of times. V gene TRBV20-1 combines with J gene TRBJ1-4; D gene unclear. Germline V gives CDR1 DFQATT, CDR2 SNEGSKA (reference sequence). V lost 0 bases, J lost 6 bases, and 8 bases lay in between. This CDR3 comprises 13 residues. The CDR3 reads CSARDRGYEKLFF. CDR3 nucleotides: TGCAGTGCTAGAGATCGTGGGTATGAAAAACTGTTTTTT.

V gene TRBV6-1 combines with J gene TRBJ2-1; possible D gene TRBD1, 8 bases. Germline V CDR1 and CDR2: MNHNS, SASEGT. This CDR3 spans 15 amino acids. V gave up 6 bases and J gave up 10 bases, with 22 bases separating them. CDR3 coding DNA: TGTGCCAGCAGCACCATTAGGACAGGGCGGGAGGAGCAGTTCTTC. As protein: CASSTIRTGREEQFF.

This clonotype was recorded many times. The rearrangement links TRBV6-1 to TRBJ2-3; D perhaps matches TRBD2 (5 bases). Germline-derived CDR1 and CDR2 are MNHNS and SASEGT. Trimming took off 3 bases at V and 6 bases at J, with 16 bases between the two ends. The CDR3 totals 15 residues. CDR3 sequence (DNA): TGTGCCAGCAGTGAGGGAGTCGGGGAGTACGATACGCAGTATTTT. Its translation: CASSEGVGEYDTQYF.

In its sample, this clonotype was seen once. This chain connects TRBV28 to TRBJ1-5; 12 positions match TRBD1. This CDR3 is built from 16 residues. Per the germline V gene, CDR1 is MDHEN and CDR2 is SYDVKM. V was clipped by 6 bases and J by 5 bases; unmatched bases: 8. This chain's CDR3 is CASSPAGTGGDQPQHF. The CDR3 DNA is TGTGCCAGCAGCCCAGCCGGGACAGGGGGCGATCAGCCCCAGCATTTT.

This clonotype was seen once. The chain carries TRBV5-1 and TRBJ2-3; the D is unclear. There are 15 residues in the CDR3. CDR1 and CDR2 (germline): SGHRS, YFSETQ. V was clipped by 4 bases and J by 2 bases, with 14 bases between them. The CDR3 DNA follows: TGCGCCAGCAGCCTCCGAACCCAGTCCACAGATACGCAGTATTTT. It specifies CASSLRTQSTDTQYF.

This clonotype was counted at least ten times. The chain links TRBV5-1 to TRBJ2-1, with D perhaps TRBD2 (5 bases). Germline CDR1 SGHRS, CDR2 YFSETQ. Trimming pared 5 bases from V and 6 bases from J, leaving 12 bases between. This CDR3 comprises 13 residues. The CDR3 reads CASRRTGFNEQFF. The CDR3 DNA is TGCGCCAGCAGGAGGACGGGGTTCAATGAGCAGTTCTTC.

The chain couples TRBV5-8 to TRBJ2-3; D unclear. CDR1 is SGHTS, CDR2 YDEGEE, per germline. V was clipped by 2 bases and J by 0 bases, with 10 bases between them. This CDR3 comprises 15 residues. CDR3 nucleotides: TGTGCCAGCAGCTTTGTTGGCACGAGCACAGATACGCAGTATTTT. It codes for CASSFVGTSTDTQYF.

Points on this clonotype: Since a much larger clone is just one base distant, this may be a read error. The V gene is TRBV28, the J gene TRBJ2-7, with no clear D. Germline-derived CDR1 and CDR2 are MDHEN and SYDVKM. The CDR3 loop spans 14 amino acids. The CDR3 DNA is TGTGCCAGCAGTTTCCCCCGGATGTCCTACGAGCAGCACTTC. This gives the protein CASSFPRMSYEQHF.

This clonotype was picked up many times. The rearrangement uses TRBV12-3 or TRBV12-4 and TRBJ2-1; D is possibly TRBD2 (6 bases). Between the trimmed V and J ends, which lost 6 bases and 0 bases, there was a span of 12 bases. The CDR3 has 15 amino acids. The CDR3 DNA reads as TGTGCCAGCAGACCCAGCGGGTTCTCCTACAATGAGCAGTTCTTC. The encoded protein is CASRPSGFSYNEQFF.

Remarks on this clonotype: This may be a read error: a much more frequent sequence differs by one nucleotide. This chain links TRBV3-1 with TRBJ2-1, with 13 positions matching TRBD2. With V trimmed by 6 bases and J by 6 bases, 8 bases remained unmatched. The CDR3 extends over 16 amino acids. In germline, CDR1 is LGHDT, CDR2 YNNKEL (reference sequence). CDR3 nucleotides: TGTGCCAGCAGGCCCCGTGGACTAGCGGGAGCCAATGAGCAGTTCTTC. Protein sequence: CASRPRGLAGANEQFF.

This clonotype was picked up many times. V is TRBV3-1 and J is TRBJ2-7; 9 bases fit TRBD1. CDR1 is LGHDT and CDR2 is YNNKEL in the germline V gene (reference sequence). Germline trimming cut 1 base from V and 1 base from J; bases unmatched to any gene: 8. The CDR3 totals 17 residues. The CDR3 DNA follows: TGTGCCAGCAGCCAAGGGGCCGGGACAGGGAAATCCTACGAGCAGTACTTC. It encodes CASSQGAGTGKSYEQYF.

CDR3 coding DNA: TGCAGCGTTATCCCTTTGGAGCACTCTGGGGCCAACGTCCTGACTTTC. This sequence encodes CSVIPLEHSGANVLTF. This rearrangement joins TRBV29-1 to TRBJ2-6; the D is unclear. The V end lost 5 bases, the J end lost 0 bases, and 14 bases lay between the germline ends. Germline lookup yields CDR1 SQVTM and CDR2 ANQGSEA. CDR3 length: 16 amino acids.

The chain has TRBV3-1 and TRBJ1-2; TRBD1 aligns across 7 bases. Trimming removed 3 bases from V and 0 bases from J; junction bases left unmatched: 4. Germline-derived CDR1 and CDR2 are LGHDT and YNNKEL (reference sequence). CDR3 length: 15 amino acids. DNA for the CDR3: TGTGCCAGCAGCCATGGGACAGACGCTAACTATGGCTACACCTTC. Protein: CASSHGTDANYGYTF.

In this sample, this clonotype turned up many times. The genes are TRBV2 and TRBJ2-1, with D perhaps TRBD2 (6 bases). The germline gives CDR1 SNHLY, CDR2 FYNNEI. This CDR3 is built from 11 residues. The V end lost 6 bases, the J end lost 9 bases, and 9 bases lay between the germline ends. The CDR3: CASRPGGEQFF. In DNA form, the CDR3 reads TGTGCCAGCAGACCCGGGGGTGAGCAGTTCTTC. The full variable domain, completed using reference TRBV2 and TRBJ2-1, is EPEVTQTPSHQVTQMGQEVILRCVPISNHLYFYWYRQILGQKVEFLVSFYNNEISEKSEIFDDQFSVERPDGSNFTLKIRSTKLEDSAMYFCASRPGGEQFFGPGTRLTVL.

This clonotype occurred many times. The chain has TRBV2 and TRBJ2-1; D remains ambiguous. Trimming took 5 bases from V and 9 from J, leaving 14 bases between them. Germline CDR1 reads SNHLY; CDR2 reads FYNNEI. CDR3 length equals 13 residues. DNA of the CDR3: TGTGCCAGCAGTCAAGGTCCTCTGGGTGAGCAGTTCTTC. It encodes CASSQGPLGEQFF.

This chain links TRBV5-5 with TRBJ2-7; TRBD1 matches at 10 bases. Trimming at V came to 2 bases and at J to 5 bases, leaving 10 bases not matched to a gene. Germline V gene data show CDR1 as SGHKS and CDR2 as YYEKEE (reference sequence). CDR3 length: 16 residues. CDR3 sequence: CASSFAGTGVSHEQYF. The DNA of the CDR3 is TGTGCCAGCAGCTTCGCCGGGACAGGGGTTTCCCACGAGCAGTACTTC.

This clonotype was seen repeatedly, ten times or more. V and J are TRBV18 and TRBJ2-1; TRBD2 agrees at 10 bases. The CDR3 extends over 14 amino acids. V lost 6 bases, J lost 8 bases, and 7 bases stayed unmatched. Germline V lookup: CDR1 KGHSH, CDR2 LQKENI. CDR3 loop: CASSASGSGHEQFF. The CDR3 bases are TGTGCCAGCTCGGCTAGCGGGAGCGGCCATGAGCAGTTCTTC.

This clonotype was observed a handful of times. This chain uses TRBV10-3 with TRBJ1-5, with 7 bases identical to TRBD1. The V and J ends lost 6 bases and 5 bases, in that order; junction bases with no gene match: 7. Per the germline V gene, CDR1 is ENHRY and CDR2 is SYGVKD. This CDR3 is 14 amino acids long. The CDR3 sequence is CAIRTGEGDQPQHF. In nucleotides, the CDR3 is TGTGCCATCAGAACAGGGGAAGGTGATCAGCCCCAGCATTTT.

This clonotype was recorded at least ten times. The rearrangement joins TRBV28 to TRBJ2-1, with 12 positions matching TRBD2. The CDR3 extends over 15 amino acids. Germline V lookup: CDR1 MDHEN, CDR2 SYDVKM. Trimming cost V 5 bases and J 6 bases; bases outside gene matches: 5. CDR3 region: CASSPSGRAFNEQFF. Here the CDR3 DNA reads TGTGCCAGCAGTCCTAGCGGGAGGGCGTTCAATGAGCAGTTCTTC.

V and J are TRBV20-1 and TRBJ2-3, with D perhaps TRBD2 (6 bases). Germline values: CDR1 DFQATT, CDR2 SNEGSKA (reference sequence). The V gene lost 6 bases and the J gene lost 6 bases, with 10 bases spanning the gap. This CDR3 has 11 amino acids. DNA of the CDR3: TGCAGTGCGGAACTAGCTGATACGCAGTATTTT. Encoded protein: CSAELADTQYF.